Shown below are 3 T cell receptor beta chains from a single sample sequenced in a study of T cell changes during pregnancy in multiple sclerosis (dated by TCRdb to the late 2010s). The method behind the library was the immunoSEQ multiplex PCR assay. Not all clones reach the TCRdb copy of this immuneACCESS table, which keeps in-frame sequences only. Checked studies attribute under half of the gap to unresolved V genes and leave the rest unexplained. The table for this sample lists tens of thousands of clones; more than 90% of them were counted only once. The top ten hold less than 4% of the sample. The sample here was CD8+ T cells from peripheral blood mononuclear cells, taken before pregnancy. The receptors were gathered from a female donor with multiple sclerosis, enrolled in a pregnancy study.

This clone has a single count. This chain joins TRBV4-1 and TRBJ1-2; D gene ambiguous. Trimming pared 0 bases from V and 8 bases from J, leaving 10 bases between. Germline CDR1 is MGHRA and CDR2 is YSYEKL. The CDR3 loop spans 13 amino acids. In DNA, the CDR3 is TGCGCCAGCAGCCAAGATTGGGCAGTCGGCTACACCTTC. Protein product: CASSQDWAVGYTF.

V gene TRBV12-5 combines with J gene TRBJ1-5, with 9 bases matching TRBD1. V lost 6 bases and J lost 4; bases outside the gene matches: 7. CDR3 length: 15 residues. Germline-derived CDR1 and CDR2 are LGHNT and FRNRAP. CDR3 bases: TGTGCTAGTGGATCAGGGACAGGGTGGAATCAGCCCCAGCATTTT. Protein sequence: CASGSGTGWNQPQHF.

The gene calls are TRBV7-6 and TRBJ2-3; TRBD2 matches at 8 bases. CDR1 and CDR2 (germline): SGHVS, FNYEAQ. The V segment lost 5 bases and the J segment 6 bases; nucleotides outside the gene matches: 7. CDR3 length equals 14 residues. As DNA, the CDR3 is TGTGCCAGCAGCCGGGAGGGCGGGTTGGATACGCAGTATTTT. Protein: CASSREGGLDTQYF.